The 18 T cell receptor beta chains reported below all come from one sample, sequenced in a study of PD-1 blockade in classical Hodgkin lymphoma. Every single patient, without exception, relapsed after autologous stem cell transplantation, and brentuximab vedotin exposure varied. Researchers pulled CD8+ T cells out of thawed PBMCs using magnetic negative selection. Sequenced by immunoSEQ multiplex PCR; TCRdb stores in-frame clones only, minus some. The sample yields over 1,500 clones, 82% seen once. Source: CD8+ T cells from blood, taken at baseline. Source of these receptors: a human donor with classical Hodgkin lymphoma.

This chain joins TRBV7-9 and TRBJ2-2; D gene uncertain. Germline assignment: CDR1 SEHNR and CDR2 FQNEAQ (reference sequence). V shed 3 bases and J shed 7 bases, with 6 bases lying between them. CDR3 length: 12 amino acids. CDR3 sequence reads: CASSFPYGELFF. In DNA form, the CDR3 reads TGTGCCAGCAGCTTCCCCTACGGGGAGCTGTTTTTT.

This chain joins TRBV30 and TRBJ1-1; D call uncertain. The V gene lost 2 bases and the J gene lost 6 bases, with 13 bases spanning the gap. The CDR3 consists of 13 residues. Per germline, CDR1 GTSNPN and CDR2 SVGIG (reference sequence). The CDR3 DNA sequence: TGTGCCTGGAGTCTAGTAAAAAACGCTGAAGCTTTCTTT. This gives the protein CAWSLVKNAEAFF.

This chain joins TRBV7-9 and TRBJ1-5; D is unclear. Trimming removed 6 bases at V and 0 bases at J, with 9 bases between. CDR1 and CDR2 from the germline V gene are SEHNR and FQNEAQ (reference sequence). There are 14 residues in the CDR3. The CDR3, as DNA: TGTGCCAGCAGTCCCGGCGGTAGCAATCAGCCCCAGCATTTT. Protein: CASSPGGSNQPQHF. Based on the CDR3 plus reference TRBV7-9 and TRBJ1-5, the full variable domain is DTGVSQNPRHKITKRGQNVTFRCDPISEHNRLYWYRQTLGQGPEFLTYFQNEAQLEKSRLLSDRFSAERPKGSFSTLEIQRTEQGDSAMYLCASSPGGSNQPQHFGDGTRLSIL.

The V call is TRBV6-6, the J call TRBJ1-2; D is possibly TRBD1 (6 bases). Trimming stripped 0 bases from V and 5 bases from J, with 16 bases between. CDR1 is MNHNY and CDR2 is SVGAGI in the germline V gene (reference sequence). The CDR3 consists of 16 residues. The CDR3, as DNA: TGTGCCAGCAGTTACTCTCCTACAGGGAGGGAGTATGGCTACACCTTC. Residues: CASSYSPTGREYGYTF.

This chain links TRBV28 with TRBJ2-7; TRBD1 matches at 7 bases. V was pared by 1 base and J by 4 bases, with 10 bases of the junction left unmatched. The CDR3 runs 16 residues. The germline CDR1 and CDR2 sequences are MDHEN and SYDVKM. In DNA, the CDR3 is TGTGCCAGCAGTTTATCTCTGGGACAGCCTAATTACGAGCAGTACTTC. Its translation: CASSLSLGQPNYEQYF.

This sequence joins TRBV5-4 and TRBJ2-6; D unclear. This CDR3 contains 15 residues. V lost 1 base, J lost 5 bases, and 10 bases lay in between. Germline loops: CDR1 SGHNT, CDR2 YYREEE (reference sequence). CDR3 DNA sequence: TGTGCCAGCAGCTTGATAGTTTTCTGGGCCAACGTCCTGACTTTC. Its protein product is CASSLIVFWANVLTF. The whole variable domain, remainder taken from reference TRBV5-4 and TRBJ2-6, is ETGVTQSPTHLIKTRGQQVTLRCSSQSGHNTVSWYQQALGQGPQFIFQYYREEENGRGNFPPRFSGLQFPNYSSELNVNALELDDSALYLCASSLIVFWANVLTFGAGSRLTVL.

In its sample, this clone was seen once. The chain links TRBV13 to TRBJ1-2; TRBD1 agrees at 8 bases. This CDR3 region has 15 residues. CDR1 PRHDT and CDR2 FYEKMQ come from the germline V gene (reference sequence). J gave up 7 bases and V 5 bases, and 12 bases lay outside the gene matches. CDR3 in amino acids: CASSERSGQAAGYTF. CDR3 sequence (DNA): TGTGCCAGCAGCGAGCGGTCGGGACAGGCGGCTGGCTACACCTTC. Variable domain in full (rest from reference TRBV13 and TRBJ1-2): AAGVIQSPRHLIKEKRETATLKCYPIPRHDTVYWYQQGPGQDPQFLISFYEKMQSDKGSIPDRFSAQQFSDYHSELNMSSLELGDSALYFCASSERSGQAAGYTFGSGTRLTVV.

The sample holds one count of this clone. The chain uses TRBV28 and TRBJ1-3, with D perhaps TRBD1 (6 bases). Germline assignment: CDR1 MDHEN and CDR2 SYDVKM. V was shortened by 5 bases and J by 4 bases, with 15 bases between the two germline ends. The CDR3 has 15 amino acids. CDR3 coding DNA: TGTGCCAGCAGTAACGGACAGCTTATAGGAAACACCATATATTTT. As protein: CASSNGQLIGNTIYF.

As DNA, the CDR3 is TGTGCCAGCACATTCCTGGGGGGGGCGAATGAAAAACTGTTTTTT. It codes for CASTFLGGANEKLFF. This chain links TRBV27 with TRBJ1-4; a possible D gene is TRBD1 (6 bases). Germline CDR1 MNHEY, CDR2 SMNVEV (reference sequence). This CDR3 region has 15 residues. V lost 7 bases to trimming and J lost 5 bases, with 17 bases between them.

The V and J genes are TRBV4-3 and TRBJ2-3, with D possibly matching TRBD1 (5 bases). V shed 2 bases and J shed 6 bases, with 18 bases lying between them. This CDR3 comprises 16 residues. Germline loops: CDR1 LGHNA, CDR2 YSLEER. CDR3 loop: CASSQLSGFPADTQYF. The CDR3 DNA follows: TGCGCCAGCAGCCAACTGTCAGGGTTTCCCGCCGATACGCAGTATTTT.

The chain combines TRBV28 with TRBJ1-3, with TRBD1 identical over 9 bases. J was trimmed by 4 bases and V by 7 bases; bases with no gene match: 5. Germline CDR1 is MDHEN and CDR2 is SYDVKM. This CDR3 spans 14 amino acids. CDR3 in amino acids: CASTDRGLGNTIYF. The CDR3 DNA reads as TGTGCCAGCACCGACAGGGGGTTGGGAAACACCATATATTTT. The full variable domain, with the rest looked up from reference TRBV28 and TRBJ1-3, is DVKVTQSSRYLVKRTGEKVFLECVQDMDHENMFWYRQDPGLGLRLIYFSYDVKMKEKGDIPEGYSVSREKKERFSLILESASTNQTSMYLCASTDRGLGNTIYFGEGSWLTVV.

The chain uses TRBV4-3 and TRBJ2-1, with D possibly TRBD2 on 6 matching bases. V was trimmed by 1 base and J by 8 bases, leaving 15 bases between them. The CDR3 sequence is 15 residues long. CDR1 and CDR2 from the germline V gene are LGHNA and YSLEER. CDR3 DNA: TGCGCCAGCAGCCAAGGGGGGGAGAGATTGGATGAGCAGTTCTTC. Translation: CASSQGGERLDEQFF.

The DNA for the CDR3 is TGTGCCAGCAGCCAAGGAACTAGCGGGGGGTCCCTCGGGCAGGAGCAGTACTTC. As protein: CASSQGTSGGSLGQEQYF. The chain uses TRBV4-2 and TRBJ2-7; 12 bases line up with TRBD2. The CDR3 is 18 residues long. Germline loops: CDR1 LGHNA, CDR2 YNFKEQ. J was trimmed by 7 bases and V by 1 base; bases with no gene match: 14.

J is TRBJ2-1 and V is TRBV5-1; D is ambiguous. From germline, CDR1 is SGHRS and CDR2 YFSETQ. The CDR3 spans 15 residues. Trimming pared 7 bases from V and 1 base from J, leaving 15 bases between. The CDR3: CASGATGSSYNEQFF. The CDR3 nucleotides read TGCGCCAGCGGAGCTACCGGGTCGTCCTACAATGAGCAGTTCTTC.

The chain recombines TRBV11-3 with TRBJ2-1, with D perhaps being TRBD1 or TRBD2 (5 bases each). CDR3 length: 16 amino acids. Germline lookup yields CDR1 SGHNT and CDR2 YENEEA. V gave up 3 bases and J gave up 5 bases, with 17 bases separating them. CDR3 sequence (DNA): TGTGCCAGCAGCTTGGGACGGCCGATGAGGGACAATGAGCAGTTCTTC. Protein product: CASSLGRPMRDNEQFF. Supplemented by reference TRBV11-3 and TRBJ2-1, the full variable domain reads EAGVVQSPRYKIIEKKQPVAFWCNPISGHNTLYWYLQNLGQGPELLIRYENEEAVDDSQLPKDRFSAERLKGVDSTLKIQPAELGDSAVYLCASSLGRPMRDNEQFFGPGTRLTVL.

V and J are TRBV28 and TRBJ2-4; unclear D gene. V lost 3 bases to trimming and J lost 0 bases, with 6 bases between them. This CDR3 has 14 amino acids. From germline, CDR1 is MDHEN and CDR2 SYDVKM. DNA of the CDR3: TGTGCCAGCAGTTTCTCGGTAGCCAAAAACATTCAGTACTTC. Its translation is CASSFSVAKNIQYF.

The J gene is TRBJ1-2, the V gene TRBV4-3, with 7 bases fitting TRBD1. CDR3 length: 15 residues. Per germline, CDR1 LGHNA and CDR2 YSLEER. The trim removed 0 bases at V and 4 bases at J, leaving 5 bases unmatched. CDR3 amino acids: CASSQDWPGGYGYTF. In DNA form, the CDR3 reads TGCGCCAGCAGCCAAGATTGGCCAGGGGGCTATGGCTACACCTTC.

This chain links TRBV19 with TRBJ1-2, with a possible D match to TRBD1 (6 bases). There are 12 residues in the CDR3. Germline CDR1 and CDR2: LNHDA and SQIVND (reference sequence). V lost 2 bases and J 5 bases, leaving 6 bases between the germline ends. This chain's CDR3 is CASSIQGYGYTF. In DNA, the CDR3 is TGTGCCAGTAGTATACAGGGGTATGGCTACACCTTC.